The rows below give T cell receptor beta chains drawn from one sample of a study of cytomegalovirus exposure and HLA in healthy donors. Assay used: immunoSEQ multiplex PCR; TCRdb lists only in-frame clones, some missing. The table records about 120,000 clones, 81% of them present only once. Source material: PBMCs. The receptors were sampled from a middle-aged man in good health and CMV-seronegative. The CDR3 runs from the conserved cysteine through the conserved F or W.

v_gene,len,CDR3aa
TRBV7-2,15,CASSLIAGGGDTQYF
TRBV6-5,15,CASSGVLPPNYGYTF
TRBV4-3,15,CASSRTGSSYNEQFF
TRBV6-5,15,CASTRTGGAPYEQYF
TRBV27,14,CATARAGRNTEAFF
TRBV7-2,12,CASSLYTDTQYF
TRBV11-2,14,CASSDRASGNTIYF
TRBV6-1,15,CASSEEPGVHYGYTF
TRBV28,14,CASSQPGGSYEQYF
TRBV5-4,14,CASRTGQINTEAFF
TRBV6-1,15,CASSEVKTGAYEQYF
TRBV7-2,13,CASSLDQTSGYTF
TRBV20-1,11,CSARTLAEQYF
TRBV7-9,14,CASSADRDSSPLHF
TRBV5-4,15,CASKPGTSGSDEQFF
TRBV7-2,14,CASRPGTGLAGYTF
TRBV2,16,CASKEQGRASNEKLFF
TRBV4-1,13,CASSQDRQYGYTF
TRBV5-8,14,CASGTGQPYNEQFF
TRBV5-1,13,CASSLVRNTEAFF
TRBV7-6,14,CASRPLGPQETQYF
TRBV19,13,CASSTDWDTGEFF
TRBV6-1,15,CASSSIAGRRGEQFF
TRBV9,15,CASSAGQVSNQPQHF
TRBV5-6,12,CASSLNGVKLFF
TRBV10-2,13,CASRGTGHGEQFF
TRBV28,15,CASSLTRAPSGEAFF
TRBV7-3,15,CASSIDSPTYNEQFF
TRBV6-1,15,CASSEASGSNQPQHF
TRBV9,13,CASSPDRAETQYF
TRBV28,15,CASSRRLAGVGEQYF
TRBV9,16,CASSADRSNYNSPLHF
TRBV18,15,CASSVPDRNLYEQYF
TRBV5-4,15,CASRGAGTGQETQYF
TRBV5-1,16,CASSQLLAGNTDTQYF
TRBV6-5,13,CASSSDRVQPQHF
TRBV28,13,CASLADSYNEQFF
TRBV28,12,CASSFSSSEQYF
TRBV7-2,15,CASSEDRGTYNEQFF
TRBV11-3,13,CASSQGTGTEAFF
TRBV5-5,12,CASSFSDYGYTF
TRBV6-5,15,CASSPYGTGNSPLHF
TRBV5-1,15,CASSQDSSSGNTIYF
TRBV15,18,CATSRDLEGTGGVYGYTF
TRBV11-2,13,CASSTGPSYEQYF
TRBV18,14,CASSPSRDSYGYTF
TRBV30,13,CAWGEGGQETQYF
TRBV18,14,CASSPLAGEYGYTF
TRBV4-3,17,CASSQDPSGTTNYGYTF
TRBV30,18,CAWSVVGVRHSGANGLTF
TRBV9,15,CASSAGTRLSDTQYF
TRBV5-4,15,CASSGTSGRPGELFF
TRBV9,14,CASSVAYRGGEQFF
TRBV6-1,14,CASTWGDSSYEQYF
TRBV5-4,15,CASSYSGGGEETQYF